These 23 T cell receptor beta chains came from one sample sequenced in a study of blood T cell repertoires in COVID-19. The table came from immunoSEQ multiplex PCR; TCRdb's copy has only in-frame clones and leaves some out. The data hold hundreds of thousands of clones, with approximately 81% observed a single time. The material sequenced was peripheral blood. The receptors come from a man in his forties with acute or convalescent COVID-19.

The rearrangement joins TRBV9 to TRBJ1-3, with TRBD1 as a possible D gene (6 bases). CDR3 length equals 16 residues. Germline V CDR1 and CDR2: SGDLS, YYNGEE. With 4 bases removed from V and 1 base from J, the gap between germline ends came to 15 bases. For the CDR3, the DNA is TGTGCCAGCAGCACCCGACAGGAACCTTCTGGAAACACCATATATTTT. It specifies CASSTRQEPSGNTIYF.

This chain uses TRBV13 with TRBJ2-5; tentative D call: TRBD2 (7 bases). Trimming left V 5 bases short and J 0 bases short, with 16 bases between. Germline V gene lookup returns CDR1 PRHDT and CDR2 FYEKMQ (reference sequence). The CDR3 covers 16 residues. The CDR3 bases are TGTGCCAGCAGCCCCATAAGGGGGGGAGACCAAGAGACCCAGTACTTC. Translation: CASSPIRGGDQETQYF.

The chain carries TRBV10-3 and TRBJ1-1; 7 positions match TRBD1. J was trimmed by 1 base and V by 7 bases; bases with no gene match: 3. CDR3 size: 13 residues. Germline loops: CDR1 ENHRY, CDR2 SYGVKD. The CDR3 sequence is CAITGTANTEAFF. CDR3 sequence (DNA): TGTGCCATCACCGGGACAGCGAACACTGAAGCTTTCTTT.

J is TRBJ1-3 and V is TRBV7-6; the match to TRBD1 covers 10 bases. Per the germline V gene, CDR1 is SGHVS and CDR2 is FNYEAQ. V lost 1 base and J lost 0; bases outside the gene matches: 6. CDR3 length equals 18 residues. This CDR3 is CASSLEPGQGSSGNTIYF. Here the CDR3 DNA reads TGTGCCAGCAGCTTAGAACCGGGACAGGGGTCCTCTGGAAACACCATATATTTT.

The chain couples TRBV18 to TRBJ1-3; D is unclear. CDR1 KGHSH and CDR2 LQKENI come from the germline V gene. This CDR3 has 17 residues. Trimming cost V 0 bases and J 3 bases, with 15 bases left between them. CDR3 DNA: TGTGCCAGCTCACCACCGGACTCTACCCTACGTGGAAACACCATATATTTT. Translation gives CASSPPDSTLRGNTIYF.

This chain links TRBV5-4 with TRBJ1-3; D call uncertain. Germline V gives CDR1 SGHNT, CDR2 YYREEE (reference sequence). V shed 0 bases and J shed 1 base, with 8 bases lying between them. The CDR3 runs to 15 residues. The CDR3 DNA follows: TGTGCCAGCAGCTTGGGGAGGACTTCTGGAAACACCATATATTTT. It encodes CASSLGRTSGNTIYF.

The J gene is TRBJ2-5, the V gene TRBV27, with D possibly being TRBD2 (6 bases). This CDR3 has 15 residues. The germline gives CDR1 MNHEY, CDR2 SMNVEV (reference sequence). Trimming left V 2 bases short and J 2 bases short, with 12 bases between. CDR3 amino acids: CASSLQEGPQETQYF. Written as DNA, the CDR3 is TGTGCCAGCAGTTTACAGGAGGGGCCTCAAGAGACCCAGTACTTC.

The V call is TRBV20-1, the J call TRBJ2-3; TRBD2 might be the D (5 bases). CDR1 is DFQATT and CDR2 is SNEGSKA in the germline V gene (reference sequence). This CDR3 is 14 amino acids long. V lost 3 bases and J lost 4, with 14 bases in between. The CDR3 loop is CSASWRVGADTQYF. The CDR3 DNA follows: TGCAGTGCTAGTTGGCGGGTTGGCGCAGATACGCAGTATTTT.

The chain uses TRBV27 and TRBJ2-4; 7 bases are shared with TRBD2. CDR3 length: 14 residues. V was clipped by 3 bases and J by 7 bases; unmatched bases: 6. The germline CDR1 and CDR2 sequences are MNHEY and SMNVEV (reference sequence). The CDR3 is CASSFARAGNIQYF. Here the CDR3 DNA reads TGTGCCAGCAGTTTTGCCAGAGCGGGGAACATTCAGTACTTC.

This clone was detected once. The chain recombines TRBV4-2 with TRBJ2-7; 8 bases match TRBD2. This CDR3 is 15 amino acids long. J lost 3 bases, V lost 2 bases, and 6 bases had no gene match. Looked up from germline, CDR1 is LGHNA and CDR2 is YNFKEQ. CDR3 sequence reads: CASSQFSGGLYEQYF. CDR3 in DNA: TGTGCCAGCAGCCAATTTTCGGGGGGGCTCTACGAGCAGTACTTC.

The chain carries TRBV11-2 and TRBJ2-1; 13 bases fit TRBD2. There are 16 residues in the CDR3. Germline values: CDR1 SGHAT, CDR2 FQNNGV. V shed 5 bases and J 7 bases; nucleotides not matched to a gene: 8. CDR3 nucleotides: TGTGCCAGCAGCCAAACTAGCGGGGGGGCTGGGAATGAGCAGTTCTTC. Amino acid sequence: CASSQTSGGAGNEQFF.

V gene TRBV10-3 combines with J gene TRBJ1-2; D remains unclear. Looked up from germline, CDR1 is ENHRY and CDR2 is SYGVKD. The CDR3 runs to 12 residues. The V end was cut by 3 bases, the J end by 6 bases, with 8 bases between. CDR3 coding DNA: TGTGCCATCAGTGATACGGTAGATGGCTACACCTTC. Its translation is CAISDTVDGYTF.

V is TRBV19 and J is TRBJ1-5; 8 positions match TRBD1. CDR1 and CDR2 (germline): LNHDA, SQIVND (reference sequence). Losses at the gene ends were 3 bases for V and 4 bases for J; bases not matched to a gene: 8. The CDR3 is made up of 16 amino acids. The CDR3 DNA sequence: TGTGCCAGTAGTATCGACAGGGGAGGAGGTAATCAGCCCCAGCATTTT. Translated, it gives CASSIDRGGGNQPQHF.

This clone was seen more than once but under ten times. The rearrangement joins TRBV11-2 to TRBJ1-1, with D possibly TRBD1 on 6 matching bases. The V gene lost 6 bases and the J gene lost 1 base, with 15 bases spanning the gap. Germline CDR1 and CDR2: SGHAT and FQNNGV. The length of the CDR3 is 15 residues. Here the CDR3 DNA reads TGTGCCAGCAGTGGGCAGGGGCGAAAGAACACTGAAGCTTTCTTT. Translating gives CASSGQGRKNTEAFF.

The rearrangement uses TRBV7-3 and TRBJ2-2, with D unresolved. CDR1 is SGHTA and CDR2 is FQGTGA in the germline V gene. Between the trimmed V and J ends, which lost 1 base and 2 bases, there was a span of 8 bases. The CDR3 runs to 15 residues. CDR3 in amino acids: CASSLSGGNTGELFF. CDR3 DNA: TGTGCCAGCAGCTTAAGCGGCGGTAACACCGGGGAGCTGTTTTTT.

The CDR3 spells CATSRVTGRGDEQYF. Here the CDR3 DNA reads TGTGCCACCAGCAGAGTAACGGGCAGGGGGGACGAGCAGTACTTC. V gene TRBV15 combines with J gene TRBJ2-7, with D possibly being TRBD1 (7 bases). The ends were cut back, 1 base at V and 5 bases at J, with 15 bases in the middle. CDR3 length: 15 amino acids. Germline CDR1 LNHNV, CDR2 YYDKDF (reference sequence).

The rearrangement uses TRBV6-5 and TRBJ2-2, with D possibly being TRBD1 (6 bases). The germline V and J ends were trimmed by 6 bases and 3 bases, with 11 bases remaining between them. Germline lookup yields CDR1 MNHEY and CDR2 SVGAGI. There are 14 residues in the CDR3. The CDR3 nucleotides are TGTGCCAGCAGCCTTAACAGGGACACCGGGGAGCTGTTTTTT. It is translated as CASSLNRDTGELFF.

DNA for the CDR3: TGTGCCTGGAACCTCTGGGGGGGCGCGGGTGGAAACACCATATATTTT. This translates into CAWNLWGGAGGNTIYF. This sequence joins TRBV30 and TRBJ1-3; a weak D match, TRBD1 (6 bases). With 4 bases removed from V and 3 bases from J, the gap between germline ends came to 19 bases. The CDR3 consists of 16 residues. Germline assignment: CDR1 GTSNPN and CDR2 SVGIG (reference sequence).

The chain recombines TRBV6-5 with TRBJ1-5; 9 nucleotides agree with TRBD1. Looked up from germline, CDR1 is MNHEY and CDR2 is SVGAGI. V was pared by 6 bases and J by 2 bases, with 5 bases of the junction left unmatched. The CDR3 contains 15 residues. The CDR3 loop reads CASSRQGDGNQPQHF. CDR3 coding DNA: TGTGCCAGCAGCCGACAGGGGGATGGCAATCAGCCCCAGCATTTT.

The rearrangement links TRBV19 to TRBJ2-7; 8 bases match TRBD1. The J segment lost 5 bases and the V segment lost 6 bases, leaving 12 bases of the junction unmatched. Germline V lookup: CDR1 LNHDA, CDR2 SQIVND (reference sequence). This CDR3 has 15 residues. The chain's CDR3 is CASSPGQAKFNEQYF. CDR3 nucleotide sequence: TGTGCCAGTAGCCCGGGACAGGCGAAGTTCAACGAGCAGTACTTC.

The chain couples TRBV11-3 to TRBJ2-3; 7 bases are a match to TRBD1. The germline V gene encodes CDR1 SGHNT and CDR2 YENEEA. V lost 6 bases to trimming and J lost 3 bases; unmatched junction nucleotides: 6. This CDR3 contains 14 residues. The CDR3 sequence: CASSLGGSTDTQYF. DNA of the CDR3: TGTGCCAGCAGTCTAGGGGGCTCGACAGATACGCAGTATTTT.

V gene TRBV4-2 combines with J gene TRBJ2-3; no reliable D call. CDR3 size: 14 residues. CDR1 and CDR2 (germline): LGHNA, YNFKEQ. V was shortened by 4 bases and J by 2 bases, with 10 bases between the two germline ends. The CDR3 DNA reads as TGTGCCAGCAGCCTCTACGTCGTCACAGATACGCAGTATTTT. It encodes CASSLYVVTDTQYF.

The CDR3: CASRITGSNQPQHF. The CDR3 DNA reads TGTGCCAGCAGGATTACAGGCAGCAATCAGCCCCAGCATTTT. The chain couples TRBV28 to TRBJ1-5, with a tentative D call TRBD1 (5 bases). V gave up 6 bases and J gave up 1 base, with 10 bases separating them. Germline lookup yields CDR1 MDHEN and CDR2 SYDVKM. This CDR3 has 14 amino acids.